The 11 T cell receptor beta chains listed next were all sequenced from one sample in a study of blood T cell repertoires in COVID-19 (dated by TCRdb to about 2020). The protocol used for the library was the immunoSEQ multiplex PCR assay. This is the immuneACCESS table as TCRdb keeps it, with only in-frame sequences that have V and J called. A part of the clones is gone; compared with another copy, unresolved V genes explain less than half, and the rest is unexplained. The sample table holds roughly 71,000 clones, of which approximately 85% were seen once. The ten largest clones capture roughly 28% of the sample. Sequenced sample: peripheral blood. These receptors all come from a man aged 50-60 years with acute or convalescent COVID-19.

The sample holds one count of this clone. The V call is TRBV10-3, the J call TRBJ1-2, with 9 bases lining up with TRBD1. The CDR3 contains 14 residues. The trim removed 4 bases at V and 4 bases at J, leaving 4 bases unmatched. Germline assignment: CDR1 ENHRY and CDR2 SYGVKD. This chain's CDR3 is CAISGMDRGYGYTF. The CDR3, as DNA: TGTGCCATCAGTGGAATGGACAGGGGCTATGGCTACACCTTC.

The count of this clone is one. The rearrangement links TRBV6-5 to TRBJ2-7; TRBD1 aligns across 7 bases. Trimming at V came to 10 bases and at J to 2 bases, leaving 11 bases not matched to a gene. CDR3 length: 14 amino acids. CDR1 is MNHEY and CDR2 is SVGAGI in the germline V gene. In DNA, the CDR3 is TGTGCCACGCAAACAGGGCAGGGGGCCTACGAGCAGTACTTC. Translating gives CATQTGQGAYEQYF.

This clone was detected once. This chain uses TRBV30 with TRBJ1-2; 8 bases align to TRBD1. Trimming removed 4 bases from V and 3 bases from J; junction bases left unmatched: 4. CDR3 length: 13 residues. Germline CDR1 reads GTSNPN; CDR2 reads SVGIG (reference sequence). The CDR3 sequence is CAWKTGDDYGYTF. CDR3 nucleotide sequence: TGTGCCTGGAAGACAGGGGATGACTATGGCTACACCTTC.

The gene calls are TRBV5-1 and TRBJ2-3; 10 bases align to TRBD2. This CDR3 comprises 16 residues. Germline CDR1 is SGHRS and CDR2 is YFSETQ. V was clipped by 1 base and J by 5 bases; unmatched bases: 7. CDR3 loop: CASSLLPSGGGDTQYF. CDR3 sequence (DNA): TGCGCCAGCAGCTTGCTCCCTAGCGGGGGTGGAGATACGCAGTATTTT.

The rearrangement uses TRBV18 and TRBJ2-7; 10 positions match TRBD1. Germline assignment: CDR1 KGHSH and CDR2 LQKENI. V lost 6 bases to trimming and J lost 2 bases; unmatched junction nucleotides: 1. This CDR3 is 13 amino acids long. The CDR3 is CASSGQGAYEQYF. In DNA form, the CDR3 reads TGTGCCAGCTCCGGACAGGGGGCCTACGAGCAGTACTTC.

CDR3 protein: CASSSQQGTYNEQFF. CDR3 coding DNA: TGTGCCAGCAGCTCTCAACAGGGTACCTACAATGAGCAGTTCTTC. The V gene is TRBV7-8, the J gene TRBJ2-1, with D possibly being TRBD1 (6 bases). CDR3 length: 15 amino acids. CDR1 SGHVS and CDR2 FQNEAQ come from the germline V gene. Trimming pared 4 bases from V and 2 bases from J, leaving 12 bases between.

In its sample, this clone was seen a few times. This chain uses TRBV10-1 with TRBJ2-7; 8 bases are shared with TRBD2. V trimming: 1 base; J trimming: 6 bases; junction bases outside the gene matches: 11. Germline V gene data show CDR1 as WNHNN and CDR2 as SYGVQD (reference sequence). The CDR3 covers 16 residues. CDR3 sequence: CASSEYRLAGSGEQYF. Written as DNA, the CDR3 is TGCGCCAGCAGTGAGTATAGGCTAGCGGGCTCGGGCGAGCAGTACTTC.

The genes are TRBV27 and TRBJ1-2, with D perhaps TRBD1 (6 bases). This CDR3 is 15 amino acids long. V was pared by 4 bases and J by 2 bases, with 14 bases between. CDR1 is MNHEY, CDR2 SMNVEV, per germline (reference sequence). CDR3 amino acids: CASSSPGQQNYGYTF. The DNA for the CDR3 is TGTGCCAGCAGTTCACCGGGACAACAAAACTATGGCTACACCTTC.

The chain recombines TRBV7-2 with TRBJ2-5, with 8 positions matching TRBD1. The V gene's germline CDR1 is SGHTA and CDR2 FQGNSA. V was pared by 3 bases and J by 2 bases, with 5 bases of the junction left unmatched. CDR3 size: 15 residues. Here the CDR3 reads CASSFGQGSQETQYF. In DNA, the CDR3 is TGTGCCAGCAGCTTCGGACAGGGAAGTCAAGAGACCCAGTACTTC.

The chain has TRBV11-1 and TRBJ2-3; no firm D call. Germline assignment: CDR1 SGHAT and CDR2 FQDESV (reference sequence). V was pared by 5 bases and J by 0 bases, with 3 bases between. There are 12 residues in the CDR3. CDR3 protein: CASSPSTDTQYF. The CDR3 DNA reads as TGTGCCAGCAGCCCAAGCACAGATACGCAGTATTTT. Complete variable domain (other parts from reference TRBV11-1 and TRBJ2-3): EAEVAQSPRYKITEKSQAVAFWCDPISGHATLYWYRQILGQGPELLVQFQDESVVDDSQLPKDRFSAERLKGVDSTLKIQPAELGDSAMYLCASSPSTDTQYFGPGTRLTVL.

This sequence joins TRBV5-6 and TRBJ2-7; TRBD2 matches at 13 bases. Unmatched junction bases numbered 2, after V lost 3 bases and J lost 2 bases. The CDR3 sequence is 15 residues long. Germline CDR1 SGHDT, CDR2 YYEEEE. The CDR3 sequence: CASSSGTSGAYEQYF. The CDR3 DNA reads TGTGCCAGCAGCTCCGGGACTAGCGGGGCCTACGAGCAGTACTTC.